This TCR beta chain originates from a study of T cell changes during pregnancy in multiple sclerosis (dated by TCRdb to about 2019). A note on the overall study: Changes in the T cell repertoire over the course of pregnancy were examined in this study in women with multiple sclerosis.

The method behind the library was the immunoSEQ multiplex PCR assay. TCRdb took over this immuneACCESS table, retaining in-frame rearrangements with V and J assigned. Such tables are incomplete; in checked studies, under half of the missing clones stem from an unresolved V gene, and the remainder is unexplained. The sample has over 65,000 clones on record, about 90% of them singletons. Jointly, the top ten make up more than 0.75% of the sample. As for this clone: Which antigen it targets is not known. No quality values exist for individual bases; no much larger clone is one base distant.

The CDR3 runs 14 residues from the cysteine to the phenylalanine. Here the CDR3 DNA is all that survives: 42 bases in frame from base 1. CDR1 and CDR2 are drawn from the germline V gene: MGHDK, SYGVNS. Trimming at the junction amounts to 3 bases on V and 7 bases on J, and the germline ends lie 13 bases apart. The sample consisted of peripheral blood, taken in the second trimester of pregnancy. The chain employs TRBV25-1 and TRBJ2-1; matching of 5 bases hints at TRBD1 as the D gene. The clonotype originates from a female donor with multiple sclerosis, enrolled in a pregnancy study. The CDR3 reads CASSDPGKRNEQFF. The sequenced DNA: TGTGCCAGCAGTGACCCAGGGAAGAGGAATGAGCAGTTCTTC.